This is a list of T cell receptor beta chains from one sample in a study of Graves' ophthalmopathy and Graves' hyperthyroidism. One entry per CDR3 protein, called by TCRdb with MiXCR from the multiplex PCR reads. In the table there are some 390,000 distinct CDR3 sequences, approximately 20% of which are singletons. Sequencing used peripheral blood. The receptors shown here come from a young woman with Graves' ophthalmopathy. CDR3s include the opening cysteine and the closing phenylalanine or tryptophan. A D gene is named only where the DNA matches it firmly. Some rows mark clone size as missing; the rest say once, few, many or name a class of expanded clone.

V	J	D	size	CDR3	DNA
TRBV20-1	TRBJ2-7	.	many	CSASISSVGEQYF	TGCAGTGCTAGTATATCTAGCGTGGGGGAGCAGTACTTC
TRBV19	TRBJ1-1	TRBD1	many	CASSTRDRGPEAFF	TGTGCCAGTAGTACCCGGGACAGGGGACCAGAAGCTTTCTTT
TRBV6-5	TRBJ1-5	TRBD1	many	CASSYGRGVNQPQHF	TGTGCCAGCAGTTACGGCAGGGGGGTTAATCAGCCCCAGCATTTT
TRBV28	TRBJ2-4	TRBD2	many	CASSLGGGLAKNIQYF	TGTGCCAGCAGTTTGGGGGGGGGGTTAGCCAAAAACATTCAGTACTTC
TRBV28	TRBJ1-2	TRBD1	many	CASSLTNPTQGAGGYTF	TGTGCCAGCAGTTTAACCAATCCCACACAGGGGGCAGGTGGCTACACCTTC
TRBV5-1	TRBJ2-7	TRBD2	.	CASSPSSGLSYEQYF	TGCGCCAGCAGCCCTTCTAGCGGACTCTCCTACGAGCAGTACTTC
TRBV11-2	TRBJ2-3	TRBD2	many	CASSKGLAGIITDTQYF	TGTGCCAGCAGCAAAGGACTAGCGGGGATCATCACAGATACGCAGTATTTT
TRBV6-2/TRBV6-3	TRBJ1-1	TRBD1	many	CASSPDRRRAFF	TGTGCCAGCAGTCCGGACAGGAGGCGGGCTTTCTTT
TRBV5-1	TRBJ1-3	.	few	CASSLVWPAPISGNTIYF	TGCGCCAGCAGCTTGGTGTGGCCGGCCCCCATATCTGGAAACACCATATATTTT
TRBV5-1	TRBJ1-6	.	many	CASSLEGQRNNSPLHF	TGCGCCAGCAGCTTAGAGGGACAACGGAATAATTCACCCCTCCACTTT
TRBV11-2	TRBJ1-5	.	many	CASSRPEGIAFGNQPQHF	TGTGCCAGCAGCCGTCCGGAGGGGATCGCATTCGGCAATCAGCCCCAGCATTTT
TRBV7-2	TRBJ1-5	.	many	CASSLSKSNQPQHF	TGTGCCAGCAGCTTAAGTAAATCGAATCAGCCCCAGCATTTT
TRBV9	TRBJ2-7	.	many	CASSVENSYEQYF	TGTGCCAGCAGCGTAGAAAACAGCTACGAGCAGTACTTC
TRBV29-1	TRBJ2-7	.	many	CSVLDSPYEQYF	TGCAGCGTCCTGGACAGTCCATACGAGCAGTACTTC
TRBV6-5	TRBJ1-5	.	many	CASILGTPWSNQPQHF	TGTGCCAGCATTCTCGGAACACCGTGGAGCAATCAGCCCCAGCATTTT
TRBV20-1	TRBJ2-7	TRBD2	many	CSARGLAVSYEQYF	TGCAGTGCTAGGGGGCTAGCGGTCTCCTACGAGCAGTACTTC
TRBV6-5	TRBJ1-3	TRBD1	many	CASSPAQGEVGNTIYF	TGTGCCAGCAGTCCGGCCCAGGGGGAGGTTGGAAACACCATATATTTT
TRBV12-3/TRBV12-4	TRBJ2-7	TRBD1	many	CASSLRRDRASEQYF	TGTGCCAGCAGTTTACGCCGGGACAGGGCGTCCGAGCAGTACTTC
TRBV6-1	TRBJ2-7	.	many	CASSESIIYEQYF	TGTGCCAGCAGTGAATCGATTATCTACGAGCAGTACTTC
TRBV6-5	TRBJ1-6	.	many	CASSHQRQPNSPLHF	TGTGCCAGCAGTCACCAGAGACAGCCCAATTCACCCCTCCACTTT
TRBV9	TRBJ2-4	.	many	CASSPRGAGGTDLAKNIQYF	TGTGCCAGCAGCCCCAGGGGGGCGGGAGGTACCGATCTAGCCAAAAACATTCAGTACTTC
TRBV4-1	TRBJ2-5	TRBD2	many	CASSQVSGIETQYF	TGCGCCAGCAGCCAAGTTAGCGGGATAGAGACCCAGTACTTC
TRBV20-1	TRBJ1-5	.	many	CSASTGVQPQHF	TGCAGTGCTAGTACTGGGGTGCAGCCCCAGCATTTT
TRBV15	TRBJ1-2	.	many	CATSRDQGQQGGYTF	TGTGCCACCAGCAGAGATCAGGGTCAACAGGGTGGCTACACCTTC
TRBV6-1	TRBJ2-5	TRBD2	many	CASSETSGGQETQYF	TGTGCCAGCAGTGAGACTAGCGGGGGCCAAGAGACCCAGTACTTC
TRBV2	TRBJ1-1	.	.	CASSPSLTTGAFF	TGTGCCAGCAGTCCCAGCCTTACCACTGGAGCTTTCTTT
TRBV6-2/TRBV6-3	TRBJ2-4	.	many	CASSPSVARGNIQYF	TGTGCCAGCAGTCCCAGCGTAGCCAGGGGAAACATTCAGTACTTC
TRBV12-3/TRBV12-4	TRBJ1-5	.	.	CASSPMTASNQPQHF	TGTGCCAGCAGCCCAATGACGGCTAGCAATCAGCCCCAGCATTTT
TRBV28	TRBJ2-5	TRBD1	many	CASSSPGQGAKTQYF	TGTGCCAGCAGTTCCCCGGGACAGGGGGCGAAGACCCAGTACTTC
TRBV19	TRBJ1-1	.	many	CASSIRTANTEAFF	TGTGCCAGTAGTATAAGGACAGCGAACACTGAAGCTTTCTTT
TRBV6-1	TRBJ2-5	TRBD2	many	CASLTSGAGGETQYF	TGTGCCAGCCTGACTAGCGGGGCCGGGGGGGAGACCCAGTACTTC
TRBV12-3/TRBV12-4	TRBJ1-1	.	many	CASSLRMNTEAFF	TGTGCCAGCAGTCTCCGTATGAACACTGAAGCTTTCTTT
TRBV4-2	TRBJ2-7	.	.	CASIKSAGTTHYEQYF	TGTGCCAGCATCAAATCAGCCGGGACAACCCATTACGAGCAGTACTTC
TRBV19	TRBJ1-1	.	.	CASSIRDRTEAFF	TGTGCCAGTAGTATCCGGGACCGCACTGAAGCTTTCTTT
TRBV15	TRBJ2-7	TRBD1	many	CATSDRVSYEQYF	TGTGCCACCAGCGACAGGGTCTCCTACGAGCAGTACTTC
TRBV28	TRBJ2-5	.	many	CASSFASGQETQYF	TGTGCCAGCAGTTTTGCGAGCGGGCAAGAGACCCAGTACTTC
TRBV6-1	TRBJ1-6	.	many	CANRPPRDSPLHF	TGTGCCAACAGGCCCCCTCGGGATTCACCCCTCCACTTT
TRBV28	TRBJ2-7	.	.	CASSFPQLPYEQYF	TGTGCCAGCAGTTTCCCTCAACTACCCTACGAGCAGTACTTC
TRBV2	TRBJ1-6	.	.	CSRGSGQNSPLHF	TGTTCCAGGGGATCGGGACAAAATTCACCCCTCCACTTT
TRBV28	TRBJ1-2	.	.	CANAPDSNYGYTF	TGTGCCAATGCACCAGACAGCAACTATGGCTACACCTTC
TRBV7-2	TRBJ2-5	TRBD2	few	CASSLTLAGGSETQYF	TGTGCCAGCAGCTTAACCCTAGCGGGGGGTTCAGAGACCCAGTACTTC
TRBV9	TRBJ2-7	TRBD1	many	CASSVGWDRSYEQYF	TGTGCCAGCAGCGTCGGGTGGGACAGATCCTACGAGCAGTACTTC
TRBV12-3/TRBV12-4	TRBJ1-1	.	many	CASTPTWTEAFF	TGTGCCAGCACCCCAACCTGGACAGAAGCTTTCTTT
TRBV10-3	TRBJ1-5	.	.	CATDEEGRISNQPQHF	TGTGCCACCGACGAGGAGGGGCGGATTAGCAATCAGCCCCAGCATTTT
TRBV11-2	TRBJ2-7	.	many	CASSFPGDGTYEQYF	TGTGCCAGCAGCTTCCCCGGGGACGGAACCTACGAGCAGTACTTC
TRBV3-1	TRBJ1-5	.	many	CASSQGRWERPQHF	TGTGCCAGCAGCCAGGGACGTTGGGAAAGGCCCCAGCATTTT
TRBV20-1	TRBJ1-6	.	many	CSARGPGGRPNSPLHF	TGCAGTGCTAGAGGTCCTGGGGGCAGGCCCAATTCACCCCTCCACTTT
TRBV3-1	TRBJ1-1	.	few	CASSQTDSITEAFF	TGTGCCAGCAGCCAAACTGACAGCATCACTGAAGCTTTCTTT
TRBV6-1	TRBJ2-5	TRBD2	few	CASSDREGQETQYF	TGTGCCAGCAGTGATAGGGAGGGCCAAGAGACCCAGTACTTC
TRBV20-1	TRBJ2-7	.	many	CSATGTDLTYEQYF	TGCAGTGCTACAGGGACGGACTTAACCTACGAGCAGTACTTC
TRBV28	TRBJ2-5	TRBD2	many	CATDKQGLDETQYF	TGTGCCACCGACAAGCAGGGACTAGACGAGACCCAGTACTTC
TRBV6-1	TRBJ1-1	.	many	CASRRRGNTEAFF	TGTGCCAGCCGCCGGAGGGGGAACACTGAAGCTTTCTTT
TRBV6-5	TRBJ1-3	.	few	CASSYSLPGETGNTIYF	TGTGCCAGCAGTTACTCTCTCCCCGGGGAGACTGGAAACACCATATATTTT
TRBV29-1	TRBJ1-2	.	few	CSVSDSNYGYTF	TGCAGCGTTTCGGACAGTAACTATGGCTACACCTTC
TRBV7-9	TRBJ1-5	TRBD1	many	CASSTGQGDPRNQPQHF	TGTGCCAGCAGCACAGGACAGGGGGATCCTCGCAATCAGCCCCAGCATTTT
TRBV4-2	TRBJ2-5	TRBD2	many	CASSQGLAGDGETQYF	TGTGCCAGCAGCCAAGGACTAGCGGGAGACGGAGAGACCCAGTACTTC
TRBV20-1	TRBJ1-2	.	few	CSARDGQGYGYTF	TGCAGTGCTAGAGATGGGCAGGGGTATGGCTACACCTTC
TRBV6-2/TRBV6-3	TRBJ1-6	TRBD1	many	CASRPLYRGRGSPLHF	TGTGCCAGCAGGCCACTATACAGGGGGCGTGGATCACCCCTCCACTTT
TRBV15	TRBJ2-7	.	.	CATSVERWQGQYF	TGTGCCACCAGCGTTGAGAGGTGGCAGGGGCAGTACTTC
TRBV6-1	TRBJ1-6	TRBD1	.	CASTSRTGGRSPLHF	TGTGCCAGCACCTCGAGGACAGGGGGAAGATCACCCCTCCACTTT